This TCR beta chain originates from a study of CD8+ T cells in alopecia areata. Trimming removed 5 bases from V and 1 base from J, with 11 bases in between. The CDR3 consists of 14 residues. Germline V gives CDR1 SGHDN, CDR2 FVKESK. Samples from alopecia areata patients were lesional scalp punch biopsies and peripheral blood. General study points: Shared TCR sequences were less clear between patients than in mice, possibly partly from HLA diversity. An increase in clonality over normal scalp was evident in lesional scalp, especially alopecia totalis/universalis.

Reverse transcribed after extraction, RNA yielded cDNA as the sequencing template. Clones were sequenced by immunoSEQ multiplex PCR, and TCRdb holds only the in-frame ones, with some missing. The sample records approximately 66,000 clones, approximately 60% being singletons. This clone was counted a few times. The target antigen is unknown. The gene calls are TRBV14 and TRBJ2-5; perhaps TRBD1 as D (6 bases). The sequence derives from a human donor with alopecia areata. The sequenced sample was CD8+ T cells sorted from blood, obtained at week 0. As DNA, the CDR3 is TGTGCCAGCAGCTTCCGGACAGTCCAAGAGACCCAGTACTTC. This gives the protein CASSFRTVQETQYF.